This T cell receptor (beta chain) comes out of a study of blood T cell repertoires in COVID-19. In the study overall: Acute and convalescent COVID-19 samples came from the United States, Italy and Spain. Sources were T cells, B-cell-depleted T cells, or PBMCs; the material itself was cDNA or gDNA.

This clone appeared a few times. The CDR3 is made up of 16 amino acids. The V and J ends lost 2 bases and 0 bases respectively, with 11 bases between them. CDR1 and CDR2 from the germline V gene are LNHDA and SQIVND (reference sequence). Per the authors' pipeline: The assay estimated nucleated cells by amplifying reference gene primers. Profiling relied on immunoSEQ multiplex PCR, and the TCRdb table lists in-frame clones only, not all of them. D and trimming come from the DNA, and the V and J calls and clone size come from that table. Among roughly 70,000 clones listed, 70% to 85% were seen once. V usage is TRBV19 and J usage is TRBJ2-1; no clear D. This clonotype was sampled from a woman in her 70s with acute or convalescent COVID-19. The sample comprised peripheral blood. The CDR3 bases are TGTGCCAGTAGTATAAGTGCCCTAAGCTCCTACAATGAGCAGTTCTTC. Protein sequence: CASSISALSSYNEQFF.